The clone carrying this TCR beta chain was seen repeatedly, ten times or more. The entry originates in a study of neurological immune-mediated disorders. The germline V gene has CDR1 KGHSH and CDR2 LQKENI. The CDR3 is made up of 16 amino acids. Trimming cost V 4 bases and J 4 bases; bases outside gene matches: 10. Healthy control samples came from blood bank volunteers in Maryland, USA. TCRdb redid the calling of the 5' RACE reads with MiXCR, one entry per CDR3 protein. The data contain more than 70,000 distinct CDR3 sequences, about a tenth of them singletons. Sequencing was done on a sample of PBMCs. The chain carries TRBV18 and TRBJ2-3, with 8 bases that match TRBD1. This sequence was found in a man aged 35 to 55 in good health. CDR3 nucleotides: TGTGCCAGCTCACGAGGACAGGGTTTGAGGTCAGATACGCAGTATTTT. Residues: CASSRGQGLRSDTQYF.